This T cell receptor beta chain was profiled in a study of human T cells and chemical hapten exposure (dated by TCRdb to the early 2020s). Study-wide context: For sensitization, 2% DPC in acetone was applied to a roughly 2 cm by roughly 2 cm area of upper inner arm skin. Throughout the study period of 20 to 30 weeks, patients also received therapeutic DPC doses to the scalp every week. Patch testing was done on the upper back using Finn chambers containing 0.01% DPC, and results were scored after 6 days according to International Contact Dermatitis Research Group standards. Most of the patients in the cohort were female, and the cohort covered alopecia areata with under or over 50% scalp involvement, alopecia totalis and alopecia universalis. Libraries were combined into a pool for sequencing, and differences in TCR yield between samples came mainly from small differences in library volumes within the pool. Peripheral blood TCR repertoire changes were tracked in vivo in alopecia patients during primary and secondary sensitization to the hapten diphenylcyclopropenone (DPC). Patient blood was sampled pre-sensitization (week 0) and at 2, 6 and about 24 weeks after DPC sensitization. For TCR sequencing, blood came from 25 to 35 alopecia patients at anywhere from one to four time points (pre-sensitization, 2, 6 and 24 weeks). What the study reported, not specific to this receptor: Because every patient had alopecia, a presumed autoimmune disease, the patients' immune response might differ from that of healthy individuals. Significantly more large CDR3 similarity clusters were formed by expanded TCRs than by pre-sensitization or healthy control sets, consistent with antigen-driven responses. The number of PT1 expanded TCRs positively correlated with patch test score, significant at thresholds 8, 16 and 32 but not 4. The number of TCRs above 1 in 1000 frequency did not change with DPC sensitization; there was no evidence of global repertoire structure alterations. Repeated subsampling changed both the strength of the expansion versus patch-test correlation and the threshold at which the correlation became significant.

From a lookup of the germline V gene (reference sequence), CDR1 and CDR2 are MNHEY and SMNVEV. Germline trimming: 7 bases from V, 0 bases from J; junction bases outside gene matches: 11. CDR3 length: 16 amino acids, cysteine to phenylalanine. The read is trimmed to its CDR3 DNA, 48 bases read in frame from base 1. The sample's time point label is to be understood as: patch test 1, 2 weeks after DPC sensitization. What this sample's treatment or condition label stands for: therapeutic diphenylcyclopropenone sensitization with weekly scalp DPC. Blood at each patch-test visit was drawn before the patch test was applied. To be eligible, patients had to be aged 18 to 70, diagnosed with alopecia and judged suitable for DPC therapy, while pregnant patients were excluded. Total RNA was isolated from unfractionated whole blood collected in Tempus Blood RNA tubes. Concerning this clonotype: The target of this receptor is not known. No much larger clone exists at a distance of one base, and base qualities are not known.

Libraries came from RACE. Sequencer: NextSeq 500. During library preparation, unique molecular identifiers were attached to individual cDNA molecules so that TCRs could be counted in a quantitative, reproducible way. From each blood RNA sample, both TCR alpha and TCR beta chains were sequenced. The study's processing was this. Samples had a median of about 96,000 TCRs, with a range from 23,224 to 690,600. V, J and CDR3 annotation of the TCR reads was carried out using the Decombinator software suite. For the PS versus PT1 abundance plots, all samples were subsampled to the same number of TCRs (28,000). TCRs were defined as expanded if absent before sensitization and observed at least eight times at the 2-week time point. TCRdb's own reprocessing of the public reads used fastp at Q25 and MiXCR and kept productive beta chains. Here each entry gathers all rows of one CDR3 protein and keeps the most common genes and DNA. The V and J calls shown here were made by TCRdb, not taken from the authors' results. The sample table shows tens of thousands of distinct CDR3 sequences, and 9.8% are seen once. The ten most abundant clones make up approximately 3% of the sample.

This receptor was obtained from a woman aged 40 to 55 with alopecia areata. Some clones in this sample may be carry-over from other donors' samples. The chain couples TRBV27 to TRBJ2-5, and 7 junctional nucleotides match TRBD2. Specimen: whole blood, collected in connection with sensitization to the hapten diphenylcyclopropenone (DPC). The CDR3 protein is CASKTEGGGNQETQYF. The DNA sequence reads TGTGCCAGCAAAACGGAAGGCGGGGGAAACCAAGAGACCCAGTACTTC.